The rows below give T cell receptor beta chains drawn from one sample of a study of T cell responses to AZD1222 COVID-19 vaccine. The assay was immunoSEQ multiplex PCR, and TCRdb's table has in-frame clones only and misses some. The repertoire holds around 130,000 clones, with roughly nine tenths as singletons. The sequences come from peripheral blood, collected 28 days after the second dose of the MenACWY control vaccine. These receptors were collected from an adult who received the MenACWY meningococcal vaccine as a control. Each CDR3 is given with its conserved first and last residue. The D gene is left open where the match is weak. Part of the rows lack a size; the others show once, few, many or a class for expanded clones.

DNA: TGTGCCAGCAGCTTGAGGACCCGTGAAGCTTTCTTT; CDR3: CASSLRTREAFF; V: TRBV5-8; J: TRBJ1-1; D: NA; size: once
DNA: TGCAGCGTTGACGGCTATGGCTACACCTTC; CDR3: CSVDGYGYTF; V: TRBV29-1; J: TRBJ1-2; D: NA; size: NA
DNA: TGTGCCAGCAGTGAACAGGGTTCTCGGGGCTACACCTTC; CDR3: CASSEQGSRGYTF; V: TRBV6-1; J: TRBJ1-2; D: NA; size: NA
DNA: TGTGGATGGAATCAGGGGGCGGGAGGAAACACCATATATTTT; CDR3: CGWNQGAGGNTIYF; V: TRBV7-2; J: TRBJ1-3; D: TRBD1; size: NA
DNA: TGTGCCAGCAGCCCCGGGACAGACGGCAATGAGCAGTTCTTC; CDR3: CASSPGTDGNEQFF; V: TRBV28; J: TRBJ2-1; D: TRBD1; size: NA
DNA: TGTGCCAGCAGTTTATCGTCTTTGGCGACAGGGTTAAAGTACGAGCAGTACTTC; CDR3: CASSLSSLATGLKYEQYF; V: TRBV27; J: TRBJ2-7; D: TRBD1; size: NA
DNA: TGTGCCGGGGAGGGGGACAGGGATGAAAAACTGTTTTTT; CDR3: CAGEGDRDEKLFF; V: TRBV7-9; J: TRBJ1-4; D: TRBD1; size: NA
DNA: TGTGCCAGCAGCTTGTTGGGTCAGGGCCTCGATCAGCCCCAGCATTTT; CDR3: CASSLLGQGLDQPQHF; V: TRBV5-6; J: TRBJ1-5; D: NA; size: NA
DNA: TGTGCCAGCAGCTTATGGGGGACAGGGGGAGGTGATACGCAGTATTTT; CDR3: CASSLWGTGGGDTQYF; V: TRBV7-6; J: TRBJ2-3; D: TRBD1; size: NA
DNA: TGTGCCAGCAACCGGAAGGGCCTACTAGCGGGGGACATAGATACGCAGTATTTT; CDR3: CASNRKGLLAGDIDTQYF; V: TRBV27; J: TRBJ2-3; D: TRBD2; size: NA